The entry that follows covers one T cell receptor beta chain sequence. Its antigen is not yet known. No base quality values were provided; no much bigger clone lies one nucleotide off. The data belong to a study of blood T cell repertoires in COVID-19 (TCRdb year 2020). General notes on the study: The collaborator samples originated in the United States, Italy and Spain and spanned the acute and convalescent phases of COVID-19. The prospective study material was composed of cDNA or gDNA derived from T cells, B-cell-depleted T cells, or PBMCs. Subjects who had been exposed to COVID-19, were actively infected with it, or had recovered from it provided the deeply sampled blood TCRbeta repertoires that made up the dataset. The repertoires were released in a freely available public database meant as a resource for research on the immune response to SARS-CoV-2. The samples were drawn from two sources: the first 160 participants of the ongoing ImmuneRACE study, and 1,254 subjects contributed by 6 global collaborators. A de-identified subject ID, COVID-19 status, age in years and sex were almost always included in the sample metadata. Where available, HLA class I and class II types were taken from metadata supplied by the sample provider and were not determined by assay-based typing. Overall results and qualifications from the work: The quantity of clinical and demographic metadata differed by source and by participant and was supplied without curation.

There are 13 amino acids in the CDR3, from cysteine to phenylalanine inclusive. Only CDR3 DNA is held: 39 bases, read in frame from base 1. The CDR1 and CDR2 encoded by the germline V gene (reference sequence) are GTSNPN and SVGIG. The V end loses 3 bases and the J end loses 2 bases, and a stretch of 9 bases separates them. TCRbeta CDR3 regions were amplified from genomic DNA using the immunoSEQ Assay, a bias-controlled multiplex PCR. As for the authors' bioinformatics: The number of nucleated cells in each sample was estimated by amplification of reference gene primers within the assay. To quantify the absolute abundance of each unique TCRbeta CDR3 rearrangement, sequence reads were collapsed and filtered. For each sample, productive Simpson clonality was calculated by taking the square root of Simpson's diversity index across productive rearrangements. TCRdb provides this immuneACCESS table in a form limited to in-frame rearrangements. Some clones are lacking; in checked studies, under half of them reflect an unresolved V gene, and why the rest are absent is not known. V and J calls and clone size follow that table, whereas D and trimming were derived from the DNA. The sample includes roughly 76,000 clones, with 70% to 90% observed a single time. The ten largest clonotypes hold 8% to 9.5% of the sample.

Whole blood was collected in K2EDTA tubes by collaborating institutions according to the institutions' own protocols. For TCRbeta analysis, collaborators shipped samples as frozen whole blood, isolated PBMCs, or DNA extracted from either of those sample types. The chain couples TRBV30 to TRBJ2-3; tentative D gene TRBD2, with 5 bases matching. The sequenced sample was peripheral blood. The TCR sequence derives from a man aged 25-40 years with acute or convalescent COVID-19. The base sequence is TGTGCCTGGAGCGGAGGCTCCACAGATACGCAGTATTTT. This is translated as CAWSGGSTDTQYF.